One sample yielded the 22 T cell receptor beta chains listed below, sequenced in a study of blood T cell repertoires in COVID-19. The table came from immunoSEQ multiplex PCR; TCRdb's copy has only in-frame clones and leaves some out. The table has approximately 430,000 clones, 75% to 90% seen once; the top ten hold roughly 1.4%. Source material: peripheral blood. These receptors were taken from a woman aged 25 to 39 with active or convalescent COVID-19.

The gene calls are TRBV6-5 and TRBJ1-1, with D tentatively TRBD1 (6 bases). Germline values: CDR1 MNHEY, CDR2 SVGAGI. V lost 0 bases, J lost 5 bases, and 13 bases lay in between. The CDR3 is made up of 15 amino acids. CDR3 region: CASSYSPGVVTEAFF. In DNA, the CDR3 is TGTGCCAGCAGTTACTCGCCAGGGGTAGTGACTGAAGCTTTCTTT.

The chain recombines TRBV30 with TRBJ2-1, with unresolved D. Germline loops: CDR1 GTSNPN, CDR2 SVGIG (reference sequence). CDR3 length: 16 amino acids. V was shortened by 1 base and J by 0 bases, with 13 bases between the two germline ends. This CDR3 is CAWSGTWSSSYNEQFF. CDR3 coding DNA: TGTGCCTGGAGTGGCACCTGGTCTAGCTCCTACAATGAGCAGTTCTTC.

This chain links TRBV6-4 with TRBJ2-3, with 11 bases lining up with TRBD2. The CDR3 length is 15 residues. J gave up 4 bases and V 2 bases, and 2 bases lay outside the gene matches. Germline V gene data show CDR1 as MRHNA and CDR2 as SNTAGT. The CDR3 coding sequence is TGTGCCAGCAGTGACGGGACTAGCGGATCAGATACGCAGTATTTT. Translated, it gives CASSDGTSGSDTQYF.

The rearrangement uses TRBV15 and TRBJ1-5, with D maybe TRBD1 (5 bases). The CDR3 is 16 residues long. Germline loops: CDR1 LNHNV, CDR2 YYDKDF (reference sequence). Trimming left V 0 bases short and J 5 bases short, with 14 bases between. The DNA of the CDR3 is TGTGCCACCAGCAGAGATTACGGGGGTGAGGATCAGCCCCAGCATTTT. Translated, it gives CATSRDYGGEDQPQHF.

The V gene is TRBV14, the J gene TRBJ2-5, with 9 bases fitting TRBD1. Per germline, CDR1 SGHDN and CDR2 FVKESK. The ends lost 0 bases at V and 2 bases at J; junction bases unmatched: 7. The CDR3 runs 17 residues. CDR3 sequence (DNA): TGTGCCAGCAGCCAAGACATACAGGGGGCTCGTCAAGAGACCCAGTACTTC. Residues: CASSQDIQGARQETQYF.

The chain links TRBV10-3 to TRBJ2-1, with 10 bases lining up with TRBD2. Germline-derived CDR1 and CDR2 are ENHRY and SYGVKD. The CDR3 has 19 amino acids. The junction had 21 bases not matched to a gene; V was cut back by 6 bases and J by 7 bases. DNA of the CDR3: TGTGCCATCAGGGCACAACCGGGGATAGCGGGGGGACACGTAAATGAGCAGTTCTTC. Encoded protein: CAIRAQPGIAGGHVNEQFF.

The table lists this clone with a few counts. The rearrangement uses TRBV15 and TRBJ1-5, with 8 bases identical to TRBD1. Germline V gene lookup returns CDR1 LNHNV and CDR2 YYDKDF (reference sequence). The CDR3 sequence is 14 residues long. Unmatched junction bases numbered 1, after V lost 5 bases and J lost 1 base. The CDR3 protein is CATSWTGSNQPQHF. DNA of the CDR3: TGTGCCACCAGCTGGACAGGGAGCAATCAGCCCCAGCATTTT.

The chain is built from TRBV15 and TRBJ1-2; D gene uncertain. The length of the CDR3 is 15 residues. The V end lost 5 bases, the J end lost 7 bases, and 20 bases lay between the germline ends. In germline, CDR1 is LNHNV, CDR2 YYDKDF (reference sequence). DNA for the CDR3: TGTGCCACCAGCCAACGGGGAGGAGCTTACCTTGGCTACACCTTC. It yields the protein CATSQRGGAYLGYTF.

This clone was picked up one time. CDR3: CASSSREGTDTQYF. CDR3 nucleotides: TGTGCCAGCTCATCTCGGGAAGGCACAGATACGCAGTATTTT. The chain is built from TRBV18 and TRBJ2-3, with D perhaps TRBD2 (5 bases). Germline V gives CDR1 KGHSH, CDR2 LQKENI. This CDR3 comprises 14 residues. V gave up 5 bases and J gave up 1 base, with 10 bases separating them.

This chain links TRBV1 with TRBJ2-4; TRBD2 is the table's D call and was not checked against the DNA. TRBV1 is listed as a pseudogene. This CDR3 contains 19 residues. This chain's CDR3 is CTSSHEGLAGVVGKNIQYF. The CDR3 DNA reads as TGCACCAGCAGCCATGAGGGACTAGCGGGAGTAGTAGGCAAAAACATTCAGTACTTC.

CDR3: CASSLGQGEVLDTEAFF. The DNA of the CDR3 is TGTGCCAGCAGCTTGGGTCAGGGTGAGGTTTTGGACACTGAAGCTTTCTTT. V and J are TRBV5-6 and TRBJ1-1; tentative D call: TRBD1 (5 bases). The CDR3 spans 17 residues. Trimming pared 0 bases from V and 3 bases from J, leaving 18 bases between. CDR1 and CDR2 (germline): SGHDT, YYEEEE. The entire variable domain, with the rest obtained from reference TRBV5-6 and TRBJ1-1, is as follows: DAGVTQSPTHLIKTRGQQVTLRCSPKSGHDTVSWYQQALGQGPQFIFQYYEEEERQRGNFPDRFSGHQFPNYSSELNVNALLLGDSALYLCASSLGQGEVLDTEAFFGQGTRLTVV.

The chain combines TRBV4-1 with TRBJ1-1; the match to TRBD1 covers 8 bases. This CDR3 contains 16 residues. With V trimmed by 0 bases and J by 1 base, 4 bases remained unmatched. In germline, CDR1 is MGHRA, CDR2 YSYEKL. CDR3 in DNA: TGCGCCAGCAGCCAAGAATGGACAGGGAGGAACACTGAAGCTTTCTTT. Amino acids: CASSQEWTGRNTEAFF.

The chain links TRBV2 to TRBJ1-2; D is uncertain. Germline V gene data show CDR1 as SNHLY and CDR2 as FYNNEI. The V end lost 4 bases, the J end lost 0 bases, and 6 bases lay between the germline ends. The CDR3 is 13 amino acids. DNA of the CDR3: TGTGCCAGCAGTGGTTCTTCTAACTATGGCTACACCTTC. Translating gives CASSGSSNYGYTF.

The J gene is TRBJ1-4, the V gene TRBV6-1, with D maybe TRBD1 (6 bases). CDR3 length equals 16 residues. Deletions cut 0 bases from V and 7 bases from J, with 15 bases between. Germline CDR1 and CDR2: MNHNS and SASEGT. CDR3 amino acids: CASSEARTVSGEKLFF. CDR3 sequence (DNA): TGTGCCAGCAGTGAAGCGCGGACAGTTTCAGGTGAAAAACTGTTTTTT.

This clone was found a few times. This sequence joins TRBV30 and TRBJ1-2, with 7 bases that match TRBD1. Germline lookup yields CDR1 GTSNPN and CDR2 SVGIG (reference sequence). This CDR3 is built from 12 residues. J lost 8 bases, V lost 4 bases, and 7 bases had no gene match. The CDR3 spells CAWTPDRAGYTF. The CDR3 DNA sequence: TGTGCCTGGACCCCCGACAGGGCCGGCTACACCTTC.

The chain combines TRBV3-1 (or the pseudogene TRBV3-2) with TRBJ2-5, with TRBD2 identical over 10 bases. The germline gives CDR1 LGHDT, CDR2 YNNKEL (reference sequence). This CDR3 comprises 15 residues. The V gene end was trimmed by 4 bases and the J gene end by 1 base; junction bases not matched to a gene: 3. The CDR3 loop is CASSPSGGTQETQYF. The CDR3 DNA reads TGTGCCAGCAGCCCTAGCGGGGGAACCCAAGAGACCCAGTACTTC.

The CDR3 reads CASSLEVGGIMNTEAFF. The CDR3 nucleotides read TGTGCCAGCAGCTTAGAGGTAGGAGGGATCATGAACACTGAAGCTTTCTTT. The chain employs TRBV7-9 and TRBJ1-1; D gene unclear. This CDR3 spans 17 amino acids. Trimming pared 1 base from V and 0 bases from J, leaving 15 bases between. Per germline, CDR1 SEHNR and CDR2 FQNEAQ (reference sequence).

The chain recombines TRBV3-1 (or the pseudogene TRBV3-2) with TRBJ1-4, with D possibly TRBD1 on 5 matching bases. The CDR3 is 16 residues long. Deletions cut 0 bases from V and 8 bases from J, with 16 bases between. Germline V lookup: CDR1 LGHDT, CDR2 YNNKEL (reference sequence). This CDR3 is CASSQDKGRIHEKLFF. In nucleotides, the CDR3 is TGTGCCAGCAGCCAAGACAAGGGGCGCATTCACGAAAAACTGTTTTTT.

The DNA for the CDR3 is TGCGCCAGCAGCCAAGAAACTGTGGGGAGGGGCGAGCAGTACTTC. It is translated as CASSQETVGRGEQYF. This chain connects TRBV4-1 to TRBJ2-7; TRBD2 aligns across 7 bases. Losses at the gene ends were 0 bases for V and 6 bases for J; bases not matched to a gene: 8. This CDR3 contains 15 residues. CDR1 is MGHRA and CDR2 is YSYEKL in the germline V gene.

The CDR3 is CASTGGAGNTIYF. The CDR3 bases are TGTGCCAGCACCGGTGGAGCTGGAAACACCATATATTTT. The chain has TRBV6-6 and TRBJ1-3; no firm D call. The CDR3 is 13 amino acids. Germline CDR1 reads MNHNY; CDR2 reads SVGAGI (reference sequence). The germline V and J ends were trimmed by 7 bases and 2 bases, with 9 bases remaining between them.

This clone showed up just once. The chain employs TRBV15 and TRBJ2-1; maybe TRBD2 (5 bases). The CDR3 contains 13 residues. Germline V gene sequence: CDR1 LNHNV, CDR2 YYDKDF (reference sequence). The V and J ends lost 5 bases and 0 bases respectively, with 5 bases between them. The CDR3 protein is CATSGSSYNEQFF. In DNA form, the CDR3 reads TGTGCCACCAGCGGGAGCTCCTACAATGAGCAGTTCTTC.

J is TRBJ2-6 and V is TRBV5-4; 9 nucleotides match TRBD2. Germline CDR1 is SGHNT and CDR2 is YYREEE (reference sequence). Trimming took 4 bases from V and 0 from J; bases not matched to a gene: 8. CDR3 length: 18 amino acids. The chain's CDR3 is CASSLRGTSRSGANVLTF. The CDR3 DNA follows: TGTGCCAGCAGCCTCAGGGGGACTAGCCGCTCTGGGGCCAACGTCCTGACTTTC.